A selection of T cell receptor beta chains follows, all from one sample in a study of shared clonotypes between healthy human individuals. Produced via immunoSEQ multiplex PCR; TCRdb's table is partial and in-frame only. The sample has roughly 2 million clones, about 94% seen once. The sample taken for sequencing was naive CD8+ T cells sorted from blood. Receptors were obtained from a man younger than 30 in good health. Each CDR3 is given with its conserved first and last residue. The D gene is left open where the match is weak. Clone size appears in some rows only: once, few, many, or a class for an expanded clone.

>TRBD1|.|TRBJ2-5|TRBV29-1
CSAEKTGGRETQYF
TGCAGCGCAGAGAAGACAGGGGGCCGCGAGACCCAGTACTTC
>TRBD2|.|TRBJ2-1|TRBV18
CASSLRTSGGNVNEQFF
TGTGCCAGCTCACTGAGGACTAGCGGGGGGAACGTTAATGAGCAGTTCTTC
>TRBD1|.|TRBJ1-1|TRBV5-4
CASSYLGQIDTEAFF
TGTGCCAGCAGCTACCTGGGACAGATCGACACTGAAGCTTTCTTT
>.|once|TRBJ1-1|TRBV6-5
CASSYGFGNTEAFF
TGTGCCAGCAGTTACGGGTTTGGGAACACTGAAGCTTTCTTT
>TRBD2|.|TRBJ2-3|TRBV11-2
CASSLMTSASTDTQYF
TGTGCCAGCAGCCTTATGACTAGCGCCAGCACAGATACGCAGTATTTT
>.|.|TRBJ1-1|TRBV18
CASSDTGAGTEAFF
TGTGCCAGCTCAGATACTGGGGCAGGCACTGAAGCTTTCTTT
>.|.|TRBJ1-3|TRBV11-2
CASSETGSGNTIYF
TGTGCCAGCAGCGAAACAGGGTCTGGAAACACCATATATTTT
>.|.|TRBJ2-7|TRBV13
CASSDASGQYF
TGTGCCAGCAGCGATGCATCAGGGCAGTACTTC
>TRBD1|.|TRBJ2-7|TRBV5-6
CASSFVGTGGYEQYF
TGTGCCAGCAGCTTCGTCGGGACAGGGGGCTACGAGCAGTACTTC
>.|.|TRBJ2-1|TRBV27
CASSIGPGRGNEQFF
TGTGCCAGCAGTATCGGACCAGGCAGGGGCAATGAGCAGTTCTTC
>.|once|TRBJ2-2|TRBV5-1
CASSPYRAGTGELFF
TGCGCCAGCAGCCCCTACAGGGCAGGCACCGGGGAGCTGTTTTTT
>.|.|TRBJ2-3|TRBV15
CATSRNKGIGADTQYF
TGTGCCACCAGCAGAAATAAAGGGATCGGTGCAGATACGCAGTATTTT
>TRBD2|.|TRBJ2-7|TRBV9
CASSPWGLANEQYF
TGTGCCAGCAGCCCATGGGGACTAGCGAACGAGCAGTACTTC
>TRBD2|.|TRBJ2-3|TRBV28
CASSLEGLATDTQYF
TGTGCCAGCAGTTTAGAGGGACTAGCGACAGATACGCAGTATTTT
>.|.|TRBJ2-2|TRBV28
CASSFPGYNTGELFF
TGTGCCAGCAGTTTTCCGGGATACAACACCGGGGAGCTGTTTTTT
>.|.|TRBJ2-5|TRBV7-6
CASSSKVVTWGLETQYF
TGTGCCAGCAGCTCCAAGGTGGTTACGTGGGGGTTAGAGACCCAGTACTTC
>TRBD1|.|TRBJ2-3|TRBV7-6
CASSATGTVSPLEQYF
TGTGCCAGCAGCGCAACCGGGACAGTATCCCCCTTGGAGCAGTATTTT
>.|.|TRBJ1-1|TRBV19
CASSPTGNTEAFF
TGTGCCAGTAGCCCTACAGGGAACACTGAAGCTTTCTTT
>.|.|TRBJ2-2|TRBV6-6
CASSYTGGGNGELFF
TGTGCCAGCAGTTATACCGGAGGGGGCAACGGGGAGCTGTTTTTT
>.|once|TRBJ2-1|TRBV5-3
CARAYNEQFF
TGTGCCAGAGCCTACAATGAGCAGTTCTTC
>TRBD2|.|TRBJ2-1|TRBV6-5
CASGLAGGSDEQFF
TGTGCCAGCGGTCTAGCGGGGGGGTCGGATGAGCAGTTCTTC
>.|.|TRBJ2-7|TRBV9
CASSVAAGIGYEQYF
TGTGCCAGCAGCGTAGCGGCAGGTATTGGCTACGAGCAGTACTTC
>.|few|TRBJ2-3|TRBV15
CATSPGAGGTDTQYF
TGTGCCACCAGCCCCGGGGCCGGGGGCACAGATACGCAGTATTTT
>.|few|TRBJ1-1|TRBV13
CASGLGDNTEAFF
TGTGCCAGCGGACTCGGGGATAACACTGAAGCTTTCTTT
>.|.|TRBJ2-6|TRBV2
CASSDDILTF
TGTGCCAGCAGTGATGACATCCTGACTTTC
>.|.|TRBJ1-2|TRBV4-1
CASSQDESGQVGGYTF
TGCGCCAGCAGCCAAGACGAGTCAGGCCAGGTCGGTGGCTACACCTTC
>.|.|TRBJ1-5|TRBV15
CATSKGRLNQPQHF
TGTGCCACCAGCAAAGGCAGGCTGAATCAGCCCCAGCATTTT
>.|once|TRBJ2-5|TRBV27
CASTSRGGAETQYF
TGTGCCAGCACTAGCAGGGGCGGTGCAGAGACCCAGTACTTC
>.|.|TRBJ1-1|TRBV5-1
CASSLARNMNTEAFF
TGCGCCAGCAGCTTGGCCCGGAACATGAACACTGAAGCTTTCTTT
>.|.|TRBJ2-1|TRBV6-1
CASSVDSFSYNEQFF
TGTGCCAGCAGCGTAGACAGCTTCTCCTACAATGAGCAGTTCTTC
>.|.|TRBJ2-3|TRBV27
CASGWGEDTQYF
TGTGCCAGCGGGTGGGGGGAAGATACGCAGTATTTT
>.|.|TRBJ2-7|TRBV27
CASSRIGPYEQYF
TGTGCCAGCAGTCGAATCGGCCCCTACGAGCAGTACTTC